These 29 T cell receptor beta chains came from one sample sequenced in a study of vaccination and CD4 T cells after COVID-19. Which antigens these TCRs recognize remains unknown. Cultured CD4+ T cell DNA underwent sequencing with the Oncomine TCR Beta short-read assay. Each CDR3 protein gets one entry after TCRdb re-called the PCR reads with MiXCR. Among roughly 12,000 distinct CDR3 sequences, approximately 80% were seen once, and the ten largest hold 11%. Treatment specified: roughly 10-day PBMC culture with coronavirus spike peptide pools or control peptides (ViraFEST assay). Sequenced material: CD4+ T cells from blood, cultured in vitro. The receptor source for this set is a human donor who had recovered from COVID-19.

The V gene is TRBV7-2, the J gene TRBJ1-2, with TRBD1 as a possible D gene (5 bases). The CDR3 totals 14 residues. V gave up 5 bases and J gave up 7 bases, with 17 bases separating them. Germline V gives CDR1 SGHTA, CDR2 FQGNSA. The CDR3 coding sequence is TGTGCCAGCAGCCCCAGGGTAGTGGCGTTTGGCTACACCTTC. Amino acids: CASSPRVVAFGYTF.

The rearrangement links TRBV5-1 to TRBJ2-6; possibly TRBD1 for D (6 bases). Germline V gives CDR1 SGHRS, CDR2 YFSETQ. The CDR3 extends over 15 amino acids. V lost 2 bases, J lost 4 bases, and 10 bases lay in between. Here the CDR3 reads CASSFTGQGANVLTF. Written as DNA, the CDR3 is TGCGCCAGCAGCTTTACAGGGCAAGGGGCCAACGTCCTGACTTTC.

CDR3 region: CASSQHSYYGYTF. In DNA form, the CDR3 reads TGTGCCAGCAGCCAACACAGTTACTATGGCTACACCTTC. This rearrangement joins TRBV6-1 to TRBJ1-2, with D unresolved. Germline-derived CDR1 and CDR2 are MNHNS and SASEGT. The CDR3 totals 13 residues. V lost 6 bases, J lost 3 bases, and 11 bases lay in between.

The chain has TRBV2 and TRBJ1-5, with a tentative D call TRBD1 (5 bases). Trimming left V 7 bases short and J 6 bases short, with 13 bases between. This CDR3 has 13 amino acids. CDR1 is SNHLY, CDR2 FYNNEI, per germline. The CDR3 coding sequence is TGTGCCAGCATCAGGGAGGGCGGTCAGCCCCAGCATTTT. The encoded protein is CASIREGGQPQHF.

V is TRBV9 and J is TRBJ1-1; D remains ambiguous. Deletions cut 4 bases from V and 1 base from J, with 14 bases between. The CDR3 runs 15 residues. Germline V CDR1 and CDR2: SGDLS, YYNGEE. The CDR3 sequence is CASSRDPHRNTEAFF. The CDR3, as DNA: TGTGCCAGCAGCCGCGATCCCCATCGGAACACTGAAGCTTTCTTT.

This sequence joins TRBV7-9 and TRBJ2-2; no clear D gene. Germline CDR1 and CDR2: SEHNR and FQNEAQ (reference sequence). The CDR3 totals 18 residues. Between the trimmed V and J ends, which lost 3 bases and 4 bases, there was a span of 21 bases. In DNA form, the CDR3 reads TGTGCCAGCAGCTTTTCCGCCAGGTTGGCGAGAGGCACCGGGGAGCTGTTTTTT. It specifies CASSFSARLARGTGELFF.

J is TRBJ1-2 and V is TRBV7-2; no reliable D call. Germline values: CDR1 SGHTA, CDR2 FQGNSA. The CDR3 loop spans 17 amino acids. V lost 3 bases to trimming and J lost 5 bases, with 22 bases between them. This CDR3 reads CASSFQPRELIRYGYTF. The CDR3 coding sequence is TGTGCCAGCAGCTTCCAACCCCGGGAGCTAATAAGATATGGCTACACCTTC.

The rearrangement joins TRBV11-2 to TRBJ1-5; D perhaps matches TRBD1 (6 bases). The V gene's germline CDR1 is SGHAT and CDR2 FQNNGV. V lost 5 bases to trimming and J lost 6 bases, with 14 bases between them. CDR3 length equals 14 residues. CDR3 nucleotides: TGTGCCAGCAGCACAGGGATTGGTAGTCAGCCCCAGCATTTT. Its translation: CASSTGIGSQPQHF. The full variable domain, in which reference TRBV11-2 and TRBJ1-5 provide the parts outside the CDR3, is EAGVAQSPRYKIIEKRQSVAFWCNPISGHATLYWYQQILGQGPKLLIQFQNNGVVDDSQLPKDRFSAERLKGVDSTLKIQPAKLEDSAVYLCASSTGIGSQPQHFGDGTRLSIL.

This chain joins TRBV6-5 and TRBJ2-7, with 7 positions matching TRBD2. The CDR3 length is 15 residues. The germline V gene has CDR1 MNHEY and CDR2 SVGAGI. Trimming took 2 bases from V and 0 from J; bases not matched to a gene: 4. For the CDR3, the DNA is TGTGCCAGCAGTTACGCCGGGGGGAGCTCCTACGAGCAGTACTTC. It yields the protein CASSYAGGSSYEQYF.

This rearrangement joins TRBV2 to TRBJ2-2, with TRBD2 matching over 7 bases. The CDR3 is 14 amino acids. V lost 2 bases, J lost 4 bases, and 1 base stayed unmatched. Germline V gives CDR1 SNHLY, CDR2 FYNNEI. CDR3 sequence (DNA): TGTGCCAGCAGTGAATCGGGGGGCACCGGGGAGCTGTTTTTT. Protein: CASSESGGTGELFF.

V and J are TRBV7-9 and TRBJ1-6; D not certain. There are 11 residues in the CDR3. Germline CDR1 and CDR2: SEHNR and FQNEAQ (reference sequence). Trimming took off 3 bases at V and 8 bases at J, with 2 bases between the two ends. Written as DNA, the CDR3 is TGTGCCAGCAGCTTCTATTCACCCCTCCACTTT. Residues: CASSFYSPLHF.

The chain combines TRBV7-8 with TRBJ1-4; D gene unclear. Germline assignment: CDR1 SGHVS and CDR2 FQNEAQ. The CDR3 covers 14 residues. V was cut by 5 bases and J by 6 bases, with 13 bases left in between. CDR3 protein: CASSPRTGDEKLFF. CDR3 bases: TGTGCCAGCAGCCCCCGGACGGGAGATGAAAAACTGTTTTTT.

This clonotype came up a few times. The chain has TRBV6-1 and TRBJ1-2; D ambiguous. Trimming shortened V by 4 bases and J by 8 bases, and 11 bases separated the two germline ends. This CDR3 contains 12 residues. The germline CDR1 and CDR2 sequences are MNHNS and SASEGT. CDR3: CASSARAHGYTF. CDR3 nucleotides: TGTGCCAGCAGTGCGAGGGCACACGGCTACACCTTC.

V and J are TRBV7-6 and TRBJ1-2; no firm D call. The CDR3 is made up of 13 amino acids. The germline V and J ends were trimmed by 0 bases and 2 bases, with 4 bases remaining between them. Germline V gene data show CDR1 as SGHVS and CDR2 as FNYEAQ. CDR3 sequence (DNA): TGTGCCAGCAGCTTAGCACAGAACTATGGCTACACCTTC. This codes for CASSLAQNYGYTF.

The chain joins TRBV11-3 to TRBJ2-2; D remains unclear. Germline V gives CDR1 SGHNT, CDR2 YENEEA. Trimming removed 8 bases from V and 5 bases from J, with 12 bases in between. The CDR3 covers 13 residues. In DNA, the CDR3 is TGTGCCAGCCGTCAGACCCGGACCGGGGAGCTGTTTTTT. Protein product: CASRQTRTGELFF. The full variable domain, completed using reference TRBV11-3 and TRBJ2-2, is EAGVVQSPRYKIIEKKQPVAFWCNPISGHNTLYWYLQNLGQGPELLIRYENEEAVDDSQLPKDRFSAERLKGVDSTLKIQPAELGDSAVYLCASRQTRTGELFFGEGSRLTVL.

The V gene is TRBV7-9, the J gene TRBJ1-4; D unresolved. The CDR3 totals 15 residues. Germline CDR1 is SEHNR and CDR2 is FQNEAQ (reference sequence). Between the trimmed V and J ends, which lost 3 bases and 3 bases, there was a span of 11 bases. The CDR3 DNA reads TGTGCCAGCAGCTTCTTGACCAAACCTAATGAAAAACTGTTTTTT. Amino acid sequence: CASSFLTKPNEKLFF.

The gene calls are TRBV6-5 and TRBJ2-5, with D unresolved. Germline assignment: CDR1 MNHEY and CDR2 SVGAGI. The CDR3 length is 14 residues. The V gene lost 2 bases and the J gene lost 5 bases, with 12 bases spanning the gap. CDR3 nucleotides: TGTGCCAGCAGTTACGGACGACTCCTGGAGACCCAGTACTTC. Protein: CASSYGRLLETQYF.

A single count supports this clonotype. The CDR3 loop is CASSEGPGTGYPDTQYF. The CDR3 DNA reads TGTGCCAGCAGTGAAGGACCCGGGACAGGGTACCCAGATACGCAGTATTTT. The V gene is TRBV2, the J gene TRBJ2-3, with 9 bases fitting TRBD1. The CDR3 contains 17 residues. Germline values: CDR1 SNHLY, CDR2 FYNNEI. The V segment lost 1 base and the J segment 4 bases; nucleotides outside the gene matches: 9. The full variable domain, its missing parts supplied by reference TRBV2 and TRBJ2-3, is EPEVTQTPSHQVTQMGQEVILRCVPISNHLYFYWYRQILGQKVEFLVSFYNNEISEKSEIFDDQFSVERPDGSNFTLKIRSTKLEDSAMYFCASSEGPGTGYPDTQYFGPGTRLTVL.

V usage is TRBV6-1 and J usage is TRBJ2-3; 10 bases are a match to TRBD2. Germline lookup yields CDR1 MNHNS and CDR2 SASEGT. The V segment lost 2 bases and the J segment 5 bases; nucleotides outside the gene matches: 4. This CDR3 has 15 residues. The CDR3 spells CASSEWSGGGDTQYF. CDR3 bases: TGTGCCAGCAGTGAATGGAGCGGGGGGGGAGATACGCAGTATTTT.

The V call is TRBV6-2 or TRBV6-3, the J call TRBJ1-1; 7 bases are shared with TRBD1. The V gene end was trimmed by 5 bases and the J gene end by 3 bases; junction bases not matched to a gene: 3. Germline values: CDR1 MNHEY, CDR2 SVGEGT. The CDR3 is 13 residues long. The CDR3 loop is CASSLDRDTEAFF. DNA for the CDR3: TGTGCCAGCAGTCTCGACAGGGACACTGAAGCTTTCTTT.

V gene TRBV27 combines with J gene TRBJ2-3; 12 positions match TRBD2. Trimming cost V 5 bases and J 2 bases; bases outside gene matches: 8. Germline loops: CDR1 MNHEY, CDR2 SMNVEV (reference sequence). CDR3 size: 17 residues. The CDR3 here is CASSPRLAGEPTDTQYF. The CDR3 DNA sequence: TGTGCCAGCAGTCCCAGACTAGCGGGAGAGCCCACAGATACGCAGTATTTT.

The gene calls are TRBV6-1 and TRBJ1-3; tentatively, D is TRBD1 (5 bases). Germline V gene sequence: CDR1 MNHNS, CDR2 SASEGT. Trimming took off 4 bases at V and 2 bases at J, with 9 bases between the two ends. The CDR3 is made up of 14 amino acids. CDR3 DNA sequence: TGTGCCAGCAGTGCGACAGTTACTGGAAACACCATATATTTT. This codes for CASSATVTGNTIYF.

The V call is TRBV2, the J call TRBJ2-5; 11 nucleotides line up with TRBD2. The CDR3 contains 19 residues. The germline V gene encodes CDR1 SNHLY and CDR2 FYNNEI. V gave up 7 bases and J gave up 4 bases; unmatched junction bases: 20. CDR3 sequence (DNA): TGTGCCAGCAAAGGCCAGGGGAAGGCTAGCGGGGGGCTGGGAGAGACCCAGTACTTC. Translating gives CASKGQGKASGGLGETQYF. The complete variable domain, with remaining parts taken from reference TRBV2 and TRBJ2-5, reads EPEVTQTPSHQVTQMGQEVILRCVPISNHLYFYWYRQILGQKVEFLVSFYNNEISEKSEIFDDQFSVERPDGSNFTLKIRSTKLEDSAMYFCASKGQGKASGGLGETQYFGPGTRLLVL.

This clonotype was observed once. The rearrangement uses TRBV12-3 or TRBV12-4 and TRBJ1-2; D is perhaps TRBD1 (6 bases). This CDR3 has 16 residues. V dropped 6 bases and J dropped 3 bases, with 20 bases sitting between them. In DNA, the CDR3 is TGTGCCAGCAGCCGGGGACACCAGAATAACGACTATGGCTACACCTTC. Residues: CASSRGHQNNDYGYTF.

The chain links TRBV2 to TRBJ2-7, with a weak D call TRBD2 (6 bases). V lost 5 bases to trimming and J lost 0 bases, with 8 bases between them. This CDR3 region has 13 residues. Germline-derived CDR1 and CDR2 are SNHLY and FYNNEI. CDR3 DNA: TGTGCCAGCAGTAGCGGGTACTCCTACGAGCAGTACTTC. As protein: CASSSGYSYEQYF.

The V gene is TRBV12-3 or TRBV12-4, the J gene TRBJ1-6; the D is unclear. The V and J ends lost 1 base and 9 bases respectively, with 16 bases between them. The CDR3 length is 16 residues. The CDR3 DNA sequence: TGTGCCAGCAGTTTAGAGTTGGGAGTTGTGGGTTCACCCCTCCACTTT. Translated, it gives CASSLELGVVGSPLHF.

This rearrangement joins TRBV14 to TRBJ2-3, with D perhaps matching TRBD1 (5 bases). The ends were cut back, 5 bases at V and 7 bases at J, with 10 bases in the middle. The CDR3 sequence is 12 residues long. CDR1 is SGHDN and CDR2 is FVKESK in the germline V gene. CDR3 in amino acids: CASSYGQYTQYF. CDR3 in DNA: TGTGCCAGCAGCTACGGACAATATACGCAGTATTTT.

The chain combines TRBV6-5 with TRBJ1-3; no clear D gene. The V gene lost 2 bases and the J gene lost 0 bases, with 17 bases spanning the gap. Per germline, CDR1 MNHEY and CDR2 SVGAGI. The CDR3 covers 18 residues. Here the CDR3 DNA reads TGTGCCAGCAGTTACGGAAGATATCGGGGTCCCTCTGGAAACACCATATATTTT. Translated: CASSYGRYRGPSGNTIYF.

This chain connects TRBV19 to TRBJ1-5; D gene ambiguous. The CDR3 has 17 residues. Trimming shortened V by 6 bases and J by 0 bases, and 18 bases separated the two germline ends. CDR1 is LNHDA, CDR2 SQIVND, per germline (reference sequence). This chain's CDR3 is CASRSPEGLYSNQPQHF. CDR3 DNA: TGTGCCAGTAGATCTCCGGAAGGGCTTTATAGCAATCAGCCCCAGCATTTT.